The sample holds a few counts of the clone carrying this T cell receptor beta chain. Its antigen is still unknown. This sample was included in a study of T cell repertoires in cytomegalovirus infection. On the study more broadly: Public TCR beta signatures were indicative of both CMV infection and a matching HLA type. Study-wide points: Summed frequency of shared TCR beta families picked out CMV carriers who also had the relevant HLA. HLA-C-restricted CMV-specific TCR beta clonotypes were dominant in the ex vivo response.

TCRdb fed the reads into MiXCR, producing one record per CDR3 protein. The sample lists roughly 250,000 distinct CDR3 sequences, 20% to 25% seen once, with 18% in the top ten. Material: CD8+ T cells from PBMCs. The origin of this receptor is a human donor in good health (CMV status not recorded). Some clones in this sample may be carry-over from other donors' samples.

The CDR3 here is CASSWALAGLNEQFF. The CDR3 nucleotides read TGTGCCAGCAGCTGGGCTCTAGCGGGGCTCAATGAGCAGTTCTTC. The chain combines TRBV7-6 with TRBJ2-1; 9 nucleotides align to TRBD2. CDR1 and CDR2 (germline): SGHVS, FNYEAQ. V lost 4 bases, J lost 6 bases, and 7 bases stayed unmatched. CDR3 length: 15 residues.